The 32 T cell receptor beta chains presented below share a single source sample, sequenced in a study of blood T cell repertoires in COVID-19. TCRdb's copy holds only in-frame clones and misses some; the assay was immunoSEQ multiplex PCR. The table records approximately 210,000 clones, about nine tenths of them present only once. What was sequenced was PBMCs or T cells enriched from blood (not recorded which). These receptors all come from a man in his thirties or forties in a cohort exposed to, infected with or recovered from COVID-19 (not recorded which).

Here the CDR3 reads CASSRGQTGGSPLHF. The CDR3 DNA is TGTGCCAGCAGTCGGGGACAGACAGGGGGATCACCCCTCCACTTT. This chain uses TRBV28 with TRBJ1-6; 9 bases fit TRBD1. The CDR3 is 15 amino acids. V shed 5 bases, J shed 10 bases, and the junction held 9 bases outside the gene matches. Germline CDR1 reads MDHEN; CDR2 reads SYDVKM.

The rearrangement uses TRBV19 and TRBJ1-1, with 7 bases aligning to TRBD1. With V trimmed by 4 bases and J by 1 base, 6 bases remained unmatched. Germline assignment: CDR1 LNHDA and CDR2 SQIVND (reference sequence). The CDR3 loop spans 15 amino acids. CDR3 residues: CASSTGGWRNTEAFF. In nucleotides, the CDR3 is TGTGCCAGTAGTACAGGGGGATGGCGGAACACTGAAGCTTTCTTT.

The chain uses TRBV7-2 and TRBJ2-7, with 11 bases aligning to TRBD2. Germline CDR1 reads SGHTA; CDR2 reads FQGNSA. CDR3 length: 15 amino acids. V lost 5 bases, J lost 3 bases, and 6 bases stayed unmatched. As DNA, the CDR3 is TGTGCCAGCAGCCTTCTAGCGGGAGGAATCTACGAGCAGTACTTC. This sequence encodes CASSLLAGGIYEQYF.

The chain joins TRBV7-9 to TRBJ1-1; D is unclear. The CDR3 has 13 amino acids. Trimming removed 1 base at V and 7 bases at J, with 10 bases between. Looked up from germline, CDR1 is SEHNR and CDR2 is FQNEAQ (reference sequence). In nucleotides, the CDR3 is TGTGCCAGCAGCTTAGGGGCGAAACGTGAAGCTTTCTTT. It translates to CASSLGAKREAFF.

The gene calls are TRBV24-1 and TRBJ1-2; 7 bases map to TRBD1. CDR3 size: 16 residues. The junction had 10 bases not matched to a gene; V was cut back by 3 bases and J by 4 bases. Per germline, CDR1 KGHDR and CDR2 SFDVKD. CDR3 region: CATSDPTGFGGYGYTF. The CDR3, as DNA: TGTGCCACCAGTGATCCGACAGGGTTCGGAGGCTATGGCTACACCTTC.

In this sample, this clone turned up once. The chain joins TRBV2 to TRBJ1-4; D remains unclear. CDR1 is SNHLY and CDR2 is FYNNEI in the germline V gene. The V end lost 7 bases, the J end lost 0 bases, and 12 bases lay between the germline ends. There are 15 residues in the CDR3. The CDR3 sequence is CASTAYGATNEKLFF. CDR3 DNA: TGTGCCAGCACCGCCTACGGGGCAACTAATGAAAAACTGTTTTTT.

The genes are TRBV7-8 and TRBJ1-1; 8 bases are shared with TRBD1. V lost 8 bases to trimming and J lost 6 bases; unmatched junction nucleotides: 11. Germline values: CDR1 SGHVS, CDR2 FQNEAQ. This CDR3 comprises 14 residues. The CDR3 reads CASGGQGVWAEAFF. For the CDR3, the DNA is TGTGCCAGCGGAGGACAGGGAGTGTGGGCTGAAGCTTTCTTT.

The rearrangement links TRBV29-1 to TRBJ1-2, with D possibly being TRBD1 (5 bases). The CDR3 covers 12 residues. The V end was cut by 6 bases, the J end by 7 bases, with 15 bases between. Germline values: CDR1 SQVTM, CDR2 ANQGSEA. The CDR3 loop reads CSVTQGVSGYTF. The CDR3 nucleotides are TGCAGCGTCACTCAAGGGGTTAGTGGCTACACCTTC.

This clone was observed once. The rearrangement links TRBV28 to TRBJ2-1; the D is unclear. The CDR3 covers 16 residues. The germline V gene encodes CDR1 MDHEN and CDR2 SYDVKM. V lost 5 bases and J lost 0, with 14 bases in between. CDR3 sequence: CASSPSAPVSYNEQFF. The CDR3 DNA follows: TGTGCCAGCAGTCCCTCTGCGCCCGTCTCCTACAATGAGCAGTTCTTC.

The chain uses TRBV6-6 and TRBJ1-2; 7 bases match TRBD1. The CDR3 extends over 12 amino acids. Trimming at V came to 8 bases and at J to 9 bases, leaving 9 bases not matched to a gene. The germline V gene has CDR1 MNHNY and CDR2 SVGAGI (reference sequence). Here the CDR3 DNA reads TGTGCCAGCCAGGGGGTGGCTTATCGCTACACCTTC. Translation: CASQGVAYRYTF.

The chain links TRBV11-2 to TRBJ2-7; 7 bases map to TRBD1. CDR1 is SGHAT and CDR2 is FQNNGV in the germline V gene. V dropped 5 bases and J dropped 6; count of bases not matched to a gene: 10. This CDR3 comprises 14 residues. The CDR3 reads CASSPKTGWGEQYF. The CDR3 DNA reads TGTGCCAGCAGCCCAAAGACAGGGTGGGGCGAGCAGTACTTC.

The V and J genes are TRBV19 and TRBJ1-5; 9 bases map to TRBD1. The CDR3 is 15 amino acids. Losses at the gene ends were 4 bases for V and 4 bases for J; bases not matched to a gene: 5. CDR1 and CDR2 (germline): LNHDA, SQIVND (reference sequence). The DNA of the CDR3 is TGTGCCAGTAGTAACTACAGGGGGCAAAATCAGCCCCAGCATTTT. This sequence encodes CASSNYRGQNQPQHF. The full variable domain, rest sourced from reference TRBV19 and TRBJ1-5, is DGGITQSPKYLFRKEGQNVTLSCEQNLNHDAMYWYRQDPGQGLRLIYYSQIVNDFQKGDIAEGYSVSREKKESFPLTVTSAQKNPTAFYLCASSNYRGQNQPQHFGDGTRLSIL.

The chain uses TRBV4-1 and TRBJ2-2; TRBD1 matches at 10 bases. V was pared by 3 bases and J by 7 bases, with 14 bases of the junction left unmatched. The CDR3 is 18 residues long. Germline V gives CDR1 MGHRA, CDR2 YSYEKL. The CDR3 DNA reads as TGCGCCAGCAGCCACGGGATTTCCGGGACAGGGGAAATCGGGGAGCTGTTTTTT. Residues: CASSHGISGTGEIGELFF.

The J gene is TRBJ2-3, the V gene TRBV15, with D uncertain. The CDR3 spans 14 residues. From germline, CDR1 is LNHNV and CDR2 YYDKDF (reference sequence). With 6 bases removed from V and 2 bases from J, the gap between germline ends came to 12 bases. The chain's CDR3 is CATRDGGNTDTQYF. CDR3 bases: TGTGCCACCAGAGACGGCGGAAACACAGATACGCAGTATTTT. The full variable domain, with the rest looked up from reference TRBV15 and TRBJ2-3, is DAMVIQNPRYQVTQFGKPVTLSCSQTLNHNVMYWYQQKSSQAPKLLFHYYDKDFNNEADTPDNFQSRRPNTSFCFLDIRSPGLGDTAMYLCATRDGGNTDTQYFGPGTRLTVL.

CDR3 residues: CASSEGQGVGTQYF. For the CDR3, the DNA is TGTGCCAGCAGTGAGGGACAGGGGGTAGGGACCCAGTACTTC. V and J are TRBV6-1 and TRBJ2-5, with TRBD1 matching over 11 bases. Germline V CDR1 and CDR2: MNHNS, SASEGT. V was clipped by 3 bases and J by 7 bases; unmatched bases: 4. The CDR3 consists of 14 residues.

This clone showed up just once. The J gene is TRBJ2-1, the V gene TRBV7-3; tentative D call: TRBD1 (6 bases). V was clipped by 5 bases and J by 4 bases, with 18 bases between them. This CDR3 comprises 16 residues. Germline V gene lookup returns CDR1 SGHTA and CDR2 FQGTGA. CDR3 loop: CASSPQGTPGYNEQFF. For the CDR3, the DNA is TGTGCCAGCAGCCCCCAGGGGACGCCGGGTTACAATGAGCAGTTCTTC.

The CDR3 is CASSSLTELNIQYF. The CDR3 nucleotides are TGTGCCAGCAGCTCATTGACAGAACTAAACATTCAGTACTTC. The chain links TRBV13 to TRBJ2-4, with D perhaps TRBD1 (5 bases). The CDR3 sequence is 14 residues long. V dropped 4 bases and J dropped 6 bases, with 13 bases sitting between them. Germline lookup yields CDR1 PRHDT and CDR2 FYEKMQ (reference sequence).

This chain joins TRBV19 and TRBJ1-5; tentative D call: TRBD1 (5 bases). The germline V and J ends were trimmed by 6 bases and 6 bases, with 12 bases remaining between them. This CDR3 region has 13 residues. Looked up from germline, CDR1 is LNHDA and CDR2 is SQIVND (reference sequence). CDR3 DNA sequence: TGTGCCAGTAGGGGGGGGATAGGTCAGCCCCAGCATTTT. It translates to CASRGGIGQPQHF.

The count of this clone is one. The rearrangement joins TRBV6-4 to TRBJ2-5; 11 nucleotides agree with TRBD2. Germline loops: CDR1 MRHNA, CDR2 SNTAGT. CDR3 size: 16 residues. With 3 bases clipped from V and 2 bases from J, the junction kept 5 bases outside the gene matches. CDR3 region: CASSELGLAEQETQYF. CDR3 coding DNA: TGTGCCAGCAGTGAGTTGGGACTAGCGGAGCAAGAGACCCAGTACTTC.

The rearrangement joins TRBV18 to TRBJ1-2; TRBD1 agrees at 8 bases. From germline, CDR1 is KGHSH and CDR2 LQKENI. The V segment lost 4 bases and the J segment 6 bases; nucleotides outside the gene matches: 19. The CDR3 spans 18 residues. The CDR3 protein is CASSLGQGRLVGGDGYTF. CDR3 nucleotide sequence: TGTGCCAGCTCACTCGGACAGGGACGACTTGTTGGAGGGGATGGCTACACCTTC. Supplemented by reference TRBV18 and TRBJ1-2, the full variable domain reads NAGVMQNPRHLVRRRGQEARLRCSPMKGHSHVYWYRQLPEEGLKFMVYLQKENIIDESGMPKERFSAEFPKEGPSILRIQQVVRGDSAAYFCASSLGQGRLVGGDGYTFGSGTRLTVV.

The chain joins TRBV6-4 to TRBJ1-2; D might be TRBD1 (6 bases). Between the trimmed V and J ends, which lost 7 bases and 7 bases, there was a span of 25 bases. The CDR3 has 16 residues. The germline CDR1 and CDR2 sequences are MRHNA and SNTAGT. The CDR3 spells CASTSASTGPLGGYTF. The CDR3 DNA follows: TGTGCCAGCACATCAGCCTCGACAGGTCCCCTTGGTGGCTACACCTTC.

The chain combines TRBV3-1 (or the pseudogene TRBV3-2) with TRBJ2-5, with D possibly being TRBD1 (5 bases). Germline values: CDR1 LGHDT, CDR2 YNNKEL (reference sequence). V was pared by 1 base and J by 4 bases, with 25 bases between. The CDR3 consists of 19 residues. In nucleotides, the CDR3 is TGTGCCAGCAGCCAAGTTTCCGCCGCTAGAATCTGGGGCGCAGAGACCCAGTACTTC. Its protein product is CASSQVSAARIWGAETQYF.

The chain carries TRBV14 and TRBJ1-2; perhaps TRBD1 as D (5 bases). CDR1 and CDR2 (germline): SGHDN, FVKESK. The CDR3 consists of 16 residues. The V end was cut by 0 bases, the J end by 2 bases, with 13 bases between. The CDR3 nucleotides read TGTGCCAGCAGCCAAGAGTACAGGTCAAGGAACTATGGCTACACCTTC. Translation: CASSQEYRSRNYGYTF.

This chain links TRBV5-1 with TRBJ2-1, with TRBD2 matching 12 bases. The CDR3 runs 16 residues. V lost 1 base and J lost 5; bases outside the gene matches: 4. Germline CDR1 and CDR2: SGHRS and YFSETQ. The CDR3 DNA reads as TGCGCCAGCAGCTTGATCGGACTAGCGGGGAACAATGAGCAGTTCTTC. Protein: CASSLIGLAGNNEQFF.

This clone has just a few counts. V and J are TRBV11-3 and TRBJ1-5; the match to TRBD1 covers 10 bases. Trimming removed 4 bases from V and 2 bases from J; junction bases left unmatched: 14. This CDR3 has 19 amino acids. Germline CDR1 reads SGHNT; CDR2 reads YENEEA. The CDR3 loop is CASSCLTGGLPSGNQPQHF. As DNA, the CDR3 is TGTGCCAGCAGCTGTTTGACAGGGGGCCTACCATCGGGCAATCAGCCCCAGCATTTT. Using reference TRBV11-3 and TRBJ1-5 for the parts outside the CDR3, the full variable domain is EAGVVQSPRYKIIEKKQPVAFWCNPISGHNTLYWYLQNLGQGPELLIRYENEEAVDDSQLPKDRFSAERLKGVDSTLKIQPAELGDSAVYLCASSCLTGGLPSGNQPQHFGDGTRLSIL.

The rearrangement joins TRBV6-4 to TRBJ2-1; TRBD1 agrees at 8 bases. V was pared by 8 bases and J by 8 bases, with 23 bases of the junction left unmatched. The CDR3 length is 18 residues. The V gene's germline CDR1 is MRHNA and CDR2 SNTAGT. CDR3 residues: CASSTGVQTTKTKDEQFF. CDR3 sequence (DNA): TGTGCCAGCTCGACAGGGGTACAGACGACTAAAACTAAGGATGAGCAGTTCTTC.

The rearrangement uses TRBV5-4 and TRBJ1-1; the D gene is possibly TRBD1 (5 bases). Germline loops: CDR1 SGHNT, CDR2 YYREEE (reference sequence). V was shortened by 1 base and J by 3 bases, with 13 bases between the two germline ends. The CDR3 consists of 15 residues. The CDR3 bases are TGTGCCAGCAGCTTGAGGGGCAGTAGTTACACTGAAGCTTTCTTT. As protein: CASSLRGSSYTEAFF.

The CDR3 is CASSLTNRETEAFF. In nucleotides, the CDR3 is TGTGCCAGCAGCCTCACTAACAGGGAAACTGAAGCTTTCTTT. This chain uses TRBV3-1 (or the pseudogene TRBV3-2) with TRBJ1-1; a weak D match, TRBD1 (6 bases). Trimming left V 4 bases short and J 5 bases short, with 14 bases between. Germline CDR1 is LGHDT and CDR2 is YNNKEL (reference sequence). The CDR3 has 14 amino acids.

The V call is TRBV4-1, the J call TRBJ2-3; 9 nucleotides align to TRBD1. The CDR3 totals 19 residues. From germline, CDR1 is MGHRA and CDR2 YSYEKL. The ends lost 1 base at V and 0 bases at J; junction bases unmatched: 11. The CDR3 reads CASSQGAGTGLSSTDTQYF. The CDR3 DNA sequence: TGCGCCAGCAGCCAAGGGGCGGGGACAGGGCTTAGTAGCACAGATACGCAGTATTTT.

Details on this clone: The sample contains more than one DNA sequence encoding this CDR3. The CDR3, as DNA: TGTGCCAGCAGTTGGACAGGGTCCTACGAGCAGTACTTC. Amino acid sequence: CASSWTGSYEQYF. This sequence joins TRBV28 and TRBJ2-7, with 8 bases matching TRBD1. CDR3 length: 13 residues. Germline lookup yields CDR1 MDHEN and CDR2 SYDVKM. Losses at the gene ends were 4 bases for V and 1 base for J; bases not matched to a gene: 0.

The chain is built from TRBV6-5 and TRBJ1-1, with 10 bases matching TRBD1. This CDR3 is built from 15 residues. The germline V gene has CDR1 MNHEY and CDR2 SVGAGI. V lost 5 bases, J lost 0 bases, and 3 bases stayed unmatched. The CDR3: CASSRDRGLNTEAFF. CDR3 coding DNA: TGTGCCAGCAGTAGGGACAGGGGCTTGAACACTGAAGCTTTCTTT.

The gene calls are TRBV10-3 and TRBJ1-2; the match to TRBD1 covers 7 bases. Germline CDR1 is ENHRY and CDR2 is SYGVKD. The CDR3 has 16 amino acids. V gave up 10 bases and J gave up 3 bases; unmatched junction bases: 17. CDR3 in DNA: TGTGCCACCCTTGAGGATCGGAGGGGGCTCGACTATGGCTACACCTTC. Its translation is CATLEDRRGLDYGYTF.